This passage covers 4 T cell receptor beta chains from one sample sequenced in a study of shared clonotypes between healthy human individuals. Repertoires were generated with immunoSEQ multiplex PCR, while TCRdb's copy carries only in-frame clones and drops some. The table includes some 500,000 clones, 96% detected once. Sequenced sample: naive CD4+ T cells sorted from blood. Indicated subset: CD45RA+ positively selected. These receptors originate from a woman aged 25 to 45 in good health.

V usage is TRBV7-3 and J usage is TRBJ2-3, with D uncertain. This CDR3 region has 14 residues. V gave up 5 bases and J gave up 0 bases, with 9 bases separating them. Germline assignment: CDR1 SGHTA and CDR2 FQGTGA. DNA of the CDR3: TGTGCCAGCAGCCAGACCTCTAGCACAGATACGCAGTATTTT. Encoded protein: CASSQTSSTDTQYF.

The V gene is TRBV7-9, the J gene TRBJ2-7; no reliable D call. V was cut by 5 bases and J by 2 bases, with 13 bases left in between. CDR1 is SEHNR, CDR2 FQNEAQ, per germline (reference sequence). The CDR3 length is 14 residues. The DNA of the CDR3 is TGTGCCAGCAGCCAAAAGGACGGTCCCTACGAGCAGTACTTC. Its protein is CASSQKDGPYEQYF.

The CDR3 nucleotides read TGTGCCAGCAGCATACAGGGGAACACTGAAGCTTTCTTT. It translates to CASSIQGNTEAFF. This sequence joins TRBV7-9 and TRBJ1-1, with TRBD1 as a possible D gene (6 bases). CDR1 and CDR2 from the germline V gene are SEHNR and FQNEAQ (reference sequence). With 5 bases removed from V and 1 base from J, the gap between germline ends came to 8 bases. The CDR3 has 13 residues.

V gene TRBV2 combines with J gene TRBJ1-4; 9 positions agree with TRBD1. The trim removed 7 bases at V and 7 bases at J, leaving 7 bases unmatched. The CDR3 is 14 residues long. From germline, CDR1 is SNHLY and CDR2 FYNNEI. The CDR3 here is CASTRDREGEKLFF. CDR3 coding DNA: TGTGCCAGCACCAGGGACAGGGAGGGTGAAAAACTGTTTTTT.